The present entry profiles one TCR beta chain with its context. V was pared by 4 bases and J by 6 bases, with 5 bases of the junction left unmatched. The CDR3 extends over 15 amino acids. The germline V gene encodes CDR1 SGHDN and CDR2 FVKESK. The data derive from a study of cytomegalovirus exposure and HLA in healthy donors. PCR primers comprised 60 Vbeta and 13 Jbeta primers. Clones were sequenced by immunoSEQ multiplex PCR, and TCRdb holds only the in-frame ones, with some missing. The sample holds some 90,000 clones; about 66% are singletons and the top ten take 5.9%. The chain couples TRBV14 to TRBJ2-7; TRBD2 aligns across 14 bases. This sequence originates from a boy younger than 18 in good health and CMV-seropositive. Sequencing was carried out using PBMCs. The CDR3 nucleotides read TGTGCCAGCAGCCGCGGACTAGCGGGGGGATCCGAGCAGTACTTC. It codes for CASSRGLAGGSEQYF.